This T cell receptor (beta chain) was sequenced for a study of OX40 agonist ivuxolimab in advanced cancers. About the study: Each patient was given ivuxolimab into a vein every 2 weeks, at 0.01 to 10 mg/kg. Prior therapy, whether anti-PD-1, anti-PD-L1 or anti-CTLA-4, was allowed, and roughly 40% had some. Whole-study findings and limits: At 0.1 to 3.0 mg/kg and by week 6, CD4+ and CD8+ T cells in the blood had expanded clonally.

Clones were sequenced by immunoSEQ multiplex PCR, and TCRdb holds only the in-frame ones, with some missing. The sample lists some 60,000 clones, around 84% occurring once. For this clone: Its antigen is not known.

The sample consisted of CD4+ or CD8+ T cells sorted from blood, taken in a trial of the OX40 agonist ivuxolimab. The TCR originated in an adult with an advanced solid tumor such as melanoma, head and neck, liver or kidney cancer.

The CDR3, as DNA: TGCGCCAGCAGCTTGAGGCAGGGAAGTTACGAGCAGTACTTC. As protein: CASSLRQGSYEQYF. V gene TRBV5-1 combines with J gene TRBJ2-5, with D possibly TRBD1 on 5 matching bases. The DNA end lines up better with TRBJ2-7; the J call may be wrong. Germline V CDR1 and CDR2: SGHRS, YFSETQ. This CDR3 has 14 residues.